This passage covers 9 T cell receptor beta chains from one sample sequenced in a study of PD-1 blockade in classical Hodgkin lymphoma. Sequencing was performed with immunoSEQ multiplex PCR; in TCRdb, only in-frame clones are kept and a portion is missing. The profile shows 25,000 to 30,000 clones, around 84% of them singletons. All patients relapsed after autologous stem cell transplantation, and brentuximab vedotin exposure varied. The material sequenced was peripheral blood mononuclear cells (PBMCs), taken before the second cycle of nivolumab. These receptors were taken from a human donor with classical Hodgkin lymphoma.

In its sample, this clone was seen a few times. This sequence joins TRBV11-2 and TRBJ1-2; no definite D call. Germline CDR1 reads SGHAT; CDR2 reads FQNNGV. With 5 bases removed from V and 0 bases from J, the gap between germline ends came to 10 bases. This CDR3 comprises 14 residues. The CDR3 sequence is CASSPDLSNYGYTF. The CDR3 bases are TGTGCCAGCAGCCCTGATTTGTCTAACTATGGCTACACCTTC. Full variable domain (outside the CDR3, taken from reference TRBV11-2 and TRBJ1-2): EAGVAQSPRYKIIEKRQSVAFWCNPISGHATLYWYQQILGQGPKLLIQFQNNGVVDDSQLPKDRFSAERLKGVDSTLKIQPAKLEDSAVYLCASSPDLSNYGYTFGSGTRLTVV.

The J gene is TRBJ2-1, the V gene TRBV13, with D perhaps TRBD1 or TRBD2 (6 bases each). CDR1 PRHDT and CDR2 FYEKMQ come from the germline V gene (reference sequence). This CDR3 contains 14 residues. Trimming removed 2 bases from V and 6 bases from J, with 11 bases in between. This chain's CDR3 is CASSLTGRRNEQFF. For the CDR3, the DNA is TGTGCCAGCAGCTTAACAGGGAGGCGCAATGAGCAGTTCTTC.

The chain employs TRBV5-1 and TRBJ2-7, with D tentatively TRBD2 (7 bases). Trimming took off 2 bases at V and 4 bases at J, with 19 bases between the two ends. There are 16 residues in the CDR3. Germline CDR1 and CDR2: SGHRS and YFSETQ. CDR3: CASSLGGSGGQYEQYF. CDR3 bases: TGCGCCAGCAGCTTAGGTGGGTCCGGGGGGCAGTACGAGCAGTACTTC.

The chain combines TRBV5-6 with TRBJ1-2; 9 bases agree with TRBD1. The V and J ends lost 4 bases and 4 bases, in that order; junction bases with no gene match: 2. CDR3 size: 13 residues. Per germline, CDR1 SGHDT and CDR2 YYEEEE. CDR3 sequence (DNA): TGTGCCAGCAGCAGGGGACAGGGCTATGGCTACACCTTC. This encodes CASSRGQGYGYTF.

The chain recombines TRBV18 with TRBJ1-4; no clear D gene. CDR1 is KGHSH and CDR2 is LQKENI in the germline V gene. Trimming took off 3 bases at V and 10 bases at J, with 24 bases between the two ends. The CDR3 totals 17 residues. The CDR3 nucleotides read TGTGCCAGCTCACCGATCCAGGTCGCGGGTCGGGGTGGAAAACTGTTTTTT. Its protein is CASSPIQVAGRGGKLFF.

The genes are TRBV19 and TRBJ1-4; TRBD1 might be the D (6 bases). Germline V gives CDR1 LNHDA, CDR2 SQIVND (reference sequence). With 7 bases removed from V and 4 bases from J, the gap between germline ends came to 22 bases. The CDR3 has 17 residues. The CDR3 nucleotides read TGTGCCAGTATTCGTAGTACAGGGAAGGTCGGTAATGAAAAACTGTTTTTT. It is translated as CASIRSTGKVGNEKLFF.

This clone was recorded only once. An end of the junction does not agree with germline; a read error may underlie this. The rearrangement links TRBV5-6 to TRBJ1-4; TRBD1 might be the D (5 bases). The V gene's germline CDR1 is SGHDT and CDR2 YYEEEE. The CDR3 is 13 amino acids. The DNA for the CDR3 is TGTGCCAGCAGCTGGCAGGGTGGAGAAAACCTGTTTTTT. It yields the protein CASSWQGGENLFF.

This clone was seen a single time. The sample contains more than one DNA sequence encoding this CDR3. The chain employs TRBV7-9 and TRBJ1-1; D remains ambiguous. Per germline, CDR1 SEHNR and CDR2 FQNEAQ (reference sequence). The V and J ends lost 5 bases and 6 bases respectively, with 10 bases between them. This CDR3 comprises 12 residues. The CDR3 DNA sequence: TGTGCCAGCAGCACCCAAGGACCTGAAGCTTTCTTT. Its translation is CASSTQGPEAFF.

The rearrangement links TRBV11-3 to TRBJ1-3, with D uncertain. Germline-derived CDR1 and CDR2 are SGHNT and YENEEA. CDR3 length equals 15 residues. V was shortened by 1 base and J by 0 bases, with 7 bases between the two germline ends. As DNA, the CDR3 is TGTGCCAGCAGCTTAGTGGCGGGCTCTGGAAACACCATATATTTT. Its protein product is CASSLVAGSGNTIYF.